Each of the 8 T cell receptor beta chains below was sequenced from the same sample in a study of control samples from healthy donors and cancer patients. Clones were read by immunoSEQ multiplex PCR, and TCRdb kept only the in-frame ones, dropping some. The sample has roughly 370,000 clones, 80% to 95% seen once; the top ten hold 5% to 7%. The source material was PBMCs. The source of these receptors is a man aged 40-49 years with head and neck cancer.

The rearrangement uses TRBV7-2 and TRBJ2-7; TRBD1 might be the D (6 bases). The CDR3 is 14 amino acids. Per the germline V gene, CDR1 is SGHTA and CDR2 is FQGNSA. V lost 2 bases and J 3 bases, leaving 11 bases between the germline ends. The CDR3: CASSLKQGHYEQYF. In DNA form, the CDR3 reads TGTGCCAGCAGCTTAAAACAGGGCCACTACGAGCAGTACTTC.

V and J are TRBV3-1 (or the pseudogene TRBV3-2) and TRBJ1-5; D is uncertain. From germline, CDR1 is LGHDT and CDR2 YNNKEL (reference sequence). Trimming removed 2 bases from V and 5 bases from J, with 13 bases in between. This CDR3 spans 15 amino acids. The CDR3 here is CASSQNSEGYQPQHF. CDR3 in DNA: TGTGCCAGCAGCCAAAACAGCGAAGGGTATCAGCCCCAGCATTTT.

The V gene is TRBV6-5, the J gene TRBJ1-5; D might be TRBD1 (5 bases). The length of the CDR3 is 13 residues. V gave up 6 bases and J gave up 5 bases, with 11 bases separating them. Germline-derived CDR1 and CDR2 are MNHEY and SVGAGI. In nucleotides, the CDR3 is TGTGCCAGCAGGCGACAGCACGATCAGCCCCAGCATTTT. Amino acid sequence: CASRRQHDQPQHF.

This clone was counted between two and nine times. The rearrangement joins TRBV7-9 to TRBJ2-7; 9 bases match TRBD1. Germline CDR1 reads SEHNR; CDR2 reads FQNEAQ (reference sequence). V lost 1 base, J lost 4 bases, and 5 bases stayed unmatched. There are 15 residues in the CDR3. The CDR3 bases are TGTGCCAGCAGCTTAGTCCAGGGACAGGGATACGAGCAGTACTTC. Translating gives CASSLVQGQGYEQYF.

The chain carries TRBV7-9 and TRBJ2-7; the D gene is possibly TRBD1 (6 bases). Germline V lookup: CDR1 SEHNR, CDR2 FQNEAQ (reference sequence). The CDR3 is made up of 15 amino acids. Trimming cost V 5 bases and J 6 bases, with 20 bases left between them. The CDR3 region is CASSRDTGRLGEQYF. The CDR3, as DNA: TGTGCCAGCAGCCGGGACACAGGGCGTTTAGGCGAGCAGTACTTC.

The CDR3 DNA sequence: TGTGCCAGCAGCGCGACTAGCGGGAACTACAATGAGCAGTTCTTC. Translation gives CASSATSGNYNEQFF. V and J are TRBV9 and TRBJ2-1, with 11 bases matching TRBD2. The CDR3 contains 15 residues. J lost 3 bases, V lost 3 bases, and 2 bases had no gene match. Looked up from germline, CDR1 is SGDLS and CDR2 is YYNGEE.

This chain uses TRBV5-6 with TRBJ1-1; D is ambiguous. Per the germline V gene, CDR1 is SGHDT and CDR2 is YYEEEE. This CDR3 contains 13 residues. Trimming took 1 base from V and 8 from J, leaving 12 bases between them. The CDR3 coding sequence is TGTGCCAGCAGCTTGTCGGCAGGACGGGAAGCTTTCTTT. It is translated as CASSLSAGREAFF.

This chain connects TRBV6-5 to TRBJ1-1, with a possible D match to TRBD1 (6 bases). The length of the CDR3 is 15 residues. The germline gives CDR1 MNHEY, CDR2 SVGAGI. Trimming stripped 6 bases from V and 1 base from J, with 15 bases between. CDR3 nucleotides: TGTGCCAGCAGCTCGAGGGGGGCGACGAACACTGAAGCTTTCTTT. Protein sequence: CASSSRGATNTEAFF.